This T cell receptor beta chain was captured in a study of control samples from healthy donors and cancer patients. CDR3 length equals 15 residues. Trimming cost V 2 bases and J 2 bases, with 9 bases left between them. The germline CDR1 and CDR2 sequences are SNHLY and FYNNEI. Clones were read by immunoSEQ multiplex PCR, and TCRdb kept only the in-frame ones, dropping some. The table lists 100,000 to 150,000 clones, about nine tenths of them singletons. V and J are TRBV2 and TRBJ1-4; D might be TRBD1 (6 bases). The clonotype was recovered from a man between 18 and 35 years old in good health. Sequencing was carried out using blood. The CDR3 DNA reads as TGTGCCAGCAGTGAACAACAGGGCACTAATGAAAAACTGTTTTTT. This codes for CASSEQQGTNEKLFF.